This TCR beta chain is from a study of T cells in Graves' hyperthyroidism and ophthalmopathy. General observations from the study: Before onset, by a median of approximately 6.2 months, the model predicted ophthalmopathy. Most clonotypes expanded in thyroid above 0.001 were likewise present in blood.

Hyperthyroidism in the patients, aged 18 to 65, was newly diagnosed and under 2 months in duration. Diagnoses were established using clinical symptoms, serum thyroxine and TRAb, thyroid ultrasound and orbital computed tomography. The V end lost 6 bases, the J end lost 6 bases, and 10 bases lay between the germline ends. Germline V gene lookup returns CDR1 SGHRS and CDR2 YFSETQ. There are 11 residues in the CDR3. As concerns this clonotype: Its matching antigen is unknown.

RNA transcripts served as the template for amplifying TCR beta CDR3 regions. HTBI primers were the set used in a first-round RT-PCR of the TCR CDR3. TCRdb reprocessed the multiplex PCR reads via MiXCR and lists one record per CDR3 protein. The sample shows 300,000 to 400,000 distinct CDR3 sequences, approximately 13% of them seen only once. The V gene is TRBV5-1, the J gene TRBJ2-7; a possible D gene is TRBD1 (5 bases). This receptor was taken from a woman aged 30 to 39 with Graves' hyperthyroidism. The material sequenced was blood. CDR3 protein: CASTSGFEQYF. CDR3 sequence (DNA): TGCGCCAGCACCTCAGGGTTCGAGCAGTACTTC.